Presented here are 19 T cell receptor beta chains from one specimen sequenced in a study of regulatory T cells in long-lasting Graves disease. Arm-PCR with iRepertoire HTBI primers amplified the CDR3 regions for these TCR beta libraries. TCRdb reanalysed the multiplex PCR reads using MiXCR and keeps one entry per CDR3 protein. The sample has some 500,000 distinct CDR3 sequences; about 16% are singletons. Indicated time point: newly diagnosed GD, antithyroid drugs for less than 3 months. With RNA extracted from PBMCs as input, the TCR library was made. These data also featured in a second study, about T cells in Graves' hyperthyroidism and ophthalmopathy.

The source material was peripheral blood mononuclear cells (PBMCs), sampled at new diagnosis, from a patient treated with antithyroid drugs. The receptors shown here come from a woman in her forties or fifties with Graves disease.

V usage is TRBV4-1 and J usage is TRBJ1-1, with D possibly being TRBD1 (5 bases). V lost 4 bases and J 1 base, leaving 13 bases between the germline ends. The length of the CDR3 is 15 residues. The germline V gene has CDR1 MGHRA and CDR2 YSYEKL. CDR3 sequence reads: CASSLTGTSNTEAFF. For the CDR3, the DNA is TGCGCCAGCAGCCTAACCGGGACTTCGAACACTGAAGCTTTCTTT.

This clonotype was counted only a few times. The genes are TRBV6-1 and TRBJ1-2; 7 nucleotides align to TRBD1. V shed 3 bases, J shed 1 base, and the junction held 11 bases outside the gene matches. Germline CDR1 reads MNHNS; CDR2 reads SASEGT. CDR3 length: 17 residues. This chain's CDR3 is CASSELTSTGVNYGYTF. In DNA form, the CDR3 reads TGTGCCAGCAGTGAGCTGACAAGTACAGGGGTTAACTATGGCTACACCTTC.

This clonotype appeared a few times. The CDR3 DNA reads as TGTGCCAGCAGCTTCGCGGGGGCGGAAGAGACCCAGTACTTC. Its protein is CASSFAGAEETQYF. The chain couples TRBV5-4 to TRBJ2-5; perhaps TRBD2 as D (7 bases). The ends were cut back, 2 bases at V and 3 bases at J, with 11 bases in the middle. This CDR3 has 14 residues. In germline, CDR1 is SGHNT, CDR2 YYREEE (reference sequence).

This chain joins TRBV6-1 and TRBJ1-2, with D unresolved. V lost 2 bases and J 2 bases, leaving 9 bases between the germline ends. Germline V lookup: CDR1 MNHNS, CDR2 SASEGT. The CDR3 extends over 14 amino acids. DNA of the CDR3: TGTGCCAGCAGTGAACCTGGGTTCAACTATGGCTACACCTTC. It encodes CASSEPGFNYGYTF.

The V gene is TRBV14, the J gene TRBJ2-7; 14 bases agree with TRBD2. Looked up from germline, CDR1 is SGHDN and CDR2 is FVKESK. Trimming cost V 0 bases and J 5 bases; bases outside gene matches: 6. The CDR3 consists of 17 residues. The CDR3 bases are TGTGCCAGCAGCCAAGATCAACGACTAGCGGGGGGGCACGAGCAGTACTTC. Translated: CASSQDQRLAGGHEQYF.

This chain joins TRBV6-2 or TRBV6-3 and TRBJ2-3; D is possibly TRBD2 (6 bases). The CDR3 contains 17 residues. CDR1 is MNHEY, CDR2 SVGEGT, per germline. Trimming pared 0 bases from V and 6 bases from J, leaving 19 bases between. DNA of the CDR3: TGTGCCAGCAGTTACTCGATTGCGGGGCCACGGCGGGATACGCAGTATTTT. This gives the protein CASSYSIAGPRRDTQYF.

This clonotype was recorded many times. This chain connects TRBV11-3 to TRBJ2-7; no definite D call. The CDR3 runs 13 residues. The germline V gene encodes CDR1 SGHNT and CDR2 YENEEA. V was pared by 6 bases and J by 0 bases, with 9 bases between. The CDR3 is CASRGGHSYEQYF. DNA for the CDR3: TGTGCCAGCAGGGGCGGCCACTCCTACGAGCAGTACTTC.

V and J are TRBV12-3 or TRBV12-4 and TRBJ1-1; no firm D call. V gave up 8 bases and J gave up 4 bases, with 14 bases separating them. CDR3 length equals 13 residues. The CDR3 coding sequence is TGTGCCAGCGGTGCCTCCCGGGGCACTGAAGCTTTCTTT. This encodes CASGASRGTEAFF.

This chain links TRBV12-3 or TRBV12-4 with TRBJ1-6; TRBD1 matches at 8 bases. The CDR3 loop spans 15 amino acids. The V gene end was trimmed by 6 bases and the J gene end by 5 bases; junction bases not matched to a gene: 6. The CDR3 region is CASRLQGVHNSPLHF. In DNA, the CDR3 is TGTGCCAGCAGGCTACAGGGGGTACATAATTCACCCCTCCACTTT.

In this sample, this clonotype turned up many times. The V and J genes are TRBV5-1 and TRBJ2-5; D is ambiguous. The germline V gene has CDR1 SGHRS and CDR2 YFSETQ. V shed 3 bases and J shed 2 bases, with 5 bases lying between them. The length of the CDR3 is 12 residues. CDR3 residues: CASSSGQETQYF. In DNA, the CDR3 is TGCGCCAGCAGCTCCGGACAAGAGACCCAGTACTTC.

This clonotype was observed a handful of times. The CDR3 coding sequence is TGCAGTGCTAGAGAACAGGGGGGCTACGAGCAGTACTTC. Protein: CSAREQGGYEQYF. The genes are TRBV20-1 and TRBJ2-7, with TRBD1 matching 8 bases. With 0 bases clipped from V and 3 bases from J, the junction kept 1 base outside the gene matches. The length of the CDR3 is 13 residues. Germline loops: CDR1 DFQATT, CDR2 SNEGSKA (reference sequence).

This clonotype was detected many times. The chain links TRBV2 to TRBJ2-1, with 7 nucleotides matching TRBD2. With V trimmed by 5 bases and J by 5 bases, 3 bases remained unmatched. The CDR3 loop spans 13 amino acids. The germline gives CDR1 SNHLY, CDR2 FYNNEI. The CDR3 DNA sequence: TGTGCCAGCAGTTCTACTAGCGACAATGAGCAGTTCTTC. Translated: CASSSTSDNEQFF.

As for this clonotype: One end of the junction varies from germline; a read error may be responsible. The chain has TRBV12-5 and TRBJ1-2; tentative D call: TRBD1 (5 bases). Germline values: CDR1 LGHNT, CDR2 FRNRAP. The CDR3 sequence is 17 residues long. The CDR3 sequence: CASGLAALGGSRIGYTF. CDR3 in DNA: TGTGCTAGCGGTTTGGCCGCCCTCGGGGGGAGTCGTATTGGCTACACCTTC.

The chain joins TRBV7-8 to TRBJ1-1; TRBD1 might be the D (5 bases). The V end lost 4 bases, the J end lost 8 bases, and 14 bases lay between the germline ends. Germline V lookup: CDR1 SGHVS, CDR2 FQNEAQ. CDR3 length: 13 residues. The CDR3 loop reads CASSSYIGAEAFF. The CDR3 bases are TGTGCCAGCAGCTCGTACATCGGGGCAGAAGCTTTCTTT.

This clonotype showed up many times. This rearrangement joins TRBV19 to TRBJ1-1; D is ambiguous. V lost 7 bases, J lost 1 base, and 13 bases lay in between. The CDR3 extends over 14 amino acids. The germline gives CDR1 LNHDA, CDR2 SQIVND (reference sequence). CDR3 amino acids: CASTDGRRNTEAFF. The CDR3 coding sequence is TGTGCCAGTACCGATGGGCGGCGGAACACTGAAGCTTTCTTT.

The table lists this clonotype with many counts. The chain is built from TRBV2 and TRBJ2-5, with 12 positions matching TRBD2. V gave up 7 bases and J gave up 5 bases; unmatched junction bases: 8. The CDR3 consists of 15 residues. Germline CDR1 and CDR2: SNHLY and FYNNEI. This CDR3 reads CASKFRLAGVETQYF. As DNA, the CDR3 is TGTGCCAGCAAGTTTCGACTAGCGGGGGTCGAGACCCAGTACTTC.

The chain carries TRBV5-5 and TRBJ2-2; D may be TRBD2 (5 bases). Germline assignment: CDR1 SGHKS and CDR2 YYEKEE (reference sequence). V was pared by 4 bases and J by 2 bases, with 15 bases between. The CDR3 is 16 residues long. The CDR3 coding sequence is TGTGCCAGCAGCCGAGAGGGCTCGTATAACACCGGGGAGCTGTTTTTT. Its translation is CASSREGSYNTGELFF.

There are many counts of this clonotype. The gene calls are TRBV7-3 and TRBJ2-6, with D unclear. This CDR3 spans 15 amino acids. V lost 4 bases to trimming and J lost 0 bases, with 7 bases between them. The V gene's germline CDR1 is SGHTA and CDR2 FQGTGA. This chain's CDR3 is CASSSPDSGANVLTF. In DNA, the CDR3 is TGTGCCAGCAGCTCCCCGGACTCTGGGGCCAACGTCCTGACTTTC.

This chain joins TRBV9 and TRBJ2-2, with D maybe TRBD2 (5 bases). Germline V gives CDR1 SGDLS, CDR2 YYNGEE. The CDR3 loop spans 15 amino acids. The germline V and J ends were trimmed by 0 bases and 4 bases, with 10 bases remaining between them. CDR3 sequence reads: CASSVVPGVTGELFF. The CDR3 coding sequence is TGTGCCAGCAGCGTAGTGCCCGGGGTCACCGGGGAGCTGTTTTTT.